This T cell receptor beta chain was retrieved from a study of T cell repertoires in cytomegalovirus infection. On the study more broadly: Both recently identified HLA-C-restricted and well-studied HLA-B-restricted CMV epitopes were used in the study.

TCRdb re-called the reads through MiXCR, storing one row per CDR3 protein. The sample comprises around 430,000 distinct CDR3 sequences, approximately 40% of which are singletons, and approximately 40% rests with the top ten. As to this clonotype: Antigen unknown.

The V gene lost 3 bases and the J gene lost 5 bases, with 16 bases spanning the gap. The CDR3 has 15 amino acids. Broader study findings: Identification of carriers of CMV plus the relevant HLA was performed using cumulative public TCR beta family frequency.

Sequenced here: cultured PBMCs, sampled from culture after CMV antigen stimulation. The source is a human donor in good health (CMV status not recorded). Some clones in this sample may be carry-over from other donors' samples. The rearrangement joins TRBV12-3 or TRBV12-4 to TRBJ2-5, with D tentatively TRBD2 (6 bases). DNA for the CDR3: TGTGCCAGCAGTTTGTTTGCATCCCGGGGGGAGACCCAGTACTTC. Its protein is CASSLFASRGETQYF.